The sequence of this T cell receptor beta chain was determined in a study of blood T cell repertoires in COVID-19. Study in general: Specimens from acute and convalescent COVID-19 originated in the United States, Italy and Spain. PBMCs, B-cell-depleted T cells, or T cells were the source of the cDNA or gDNA that made up the material.

Authors' methods: Amplification with reference gene primers provided the estimates of nucleated cell counts. Produced via immunoSEQ multiplex PCR; TCRdb's table is partial and in-frame only. V and J calls and clone size are as listed in that table; D and trimming were resolved from the DNA. Altogether approximately 160,000 clones are present, around four fifths being singletons, with the ten largest covering roughly 19%. This CDR3 region has 13 residues. Trimming pared 4 bases from V and 1 base from J, leaving 5 bases between. CDR1 is SGHDT, CDR2 YYEEEE, per germline. The receptor comes from a woman older than 75 with acute or convalescent COVID-19. This rearrangement joins TRBV5-6 to TRBJ2-2, with D unresolved. The specimen was peripheral blood. As DNA, the CDR3 is TGTGCCAGCAGCCCGAGGAACACCGGGGAGCTGTTTTTT. It codes for CASSPRNTGELFF. Full variable domain (rest looked up from reference TRBV5-6 and TRBJ2-2): DAGVTQSPTHLIKTRGQQVTLRCSPKSGHDTVSWYQQALGQGPQFIFQYYEEEERQRGNFPDRFSGHQFPNYSSELNVNALLLGDSALYLCASSPRNTGELFFGEGSRLTVL.